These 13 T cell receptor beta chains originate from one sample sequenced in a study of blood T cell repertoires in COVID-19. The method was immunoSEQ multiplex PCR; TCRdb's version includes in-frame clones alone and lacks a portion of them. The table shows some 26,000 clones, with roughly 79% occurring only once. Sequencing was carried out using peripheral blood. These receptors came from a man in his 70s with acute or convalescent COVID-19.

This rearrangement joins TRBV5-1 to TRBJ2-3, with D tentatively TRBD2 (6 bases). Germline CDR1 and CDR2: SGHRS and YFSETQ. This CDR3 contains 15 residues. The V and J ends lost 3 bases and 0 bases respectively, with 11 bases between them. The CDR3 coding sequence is TGCGCCAGCAGCTCATCGGGGGAAAGCACAGATACGCAGTATTTT. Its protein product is CASSSSGESTDTQYF.

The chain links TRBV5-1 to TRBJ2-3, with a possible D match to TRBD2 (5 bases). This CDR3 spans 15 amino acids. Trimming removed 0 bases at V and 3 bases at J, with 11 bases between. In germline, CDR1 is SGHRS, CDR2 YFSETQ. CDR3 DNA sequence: TGCGCCAGCAGCTTGGCCGAACTAGGAACAGATACGCAGTATTTT. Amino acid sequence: CASSLAELGTDTQYF.

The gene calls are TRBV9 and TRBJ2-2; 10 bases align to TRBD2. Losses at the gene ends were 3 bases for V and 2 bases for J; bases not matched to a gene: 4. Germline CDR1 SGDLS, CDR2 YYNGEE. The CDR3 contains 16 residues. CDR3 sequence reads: CASSATSGTNTGELFF. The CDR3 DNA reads TGTGCCAGCAGCGCAACTAGCGGGACTAACACCGGGGAGCTGTTTTTT.

CDR3 in amino acids: CASSVKTSMSEQFF. CDR3 DNA sequence: TGTGCCAGCAGCGTGAAGACTAGCATGAGTGAGCAGTTCTTC. The V gene is TRBV9, the J gene TRBJ2-1; 7 bases are a match to TRBD2. J gave up 9 bases and V 2 bases, and 8 bases lay outside the gene matches. The germline gives CDR1 SGDLS, CDR2 YYNGEE. The CDR3 length is 14 residues.

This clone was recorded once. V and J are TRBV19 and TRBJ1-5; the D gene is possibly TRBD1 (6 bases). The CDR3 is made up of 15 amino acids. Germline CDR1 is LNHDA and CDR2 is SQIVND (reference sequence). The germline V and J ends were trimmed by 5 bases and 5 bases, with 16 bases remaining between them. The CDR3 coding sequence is TGTGCCAGTAGTGAACAGGGCGCATCCTATCAGCCCCAGCATTTT. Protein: CASSEQGASYQPQHF.

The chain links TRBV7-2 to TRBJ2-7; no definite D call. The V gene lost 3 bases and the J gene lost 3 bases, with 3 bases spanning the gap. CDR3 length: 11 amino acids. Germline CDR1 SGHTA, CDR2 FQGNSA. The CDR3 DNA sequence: TGTGCCAGCAGCTTTCACTACGAGCAGTACTTC. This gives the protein CASSFHYEQYF.

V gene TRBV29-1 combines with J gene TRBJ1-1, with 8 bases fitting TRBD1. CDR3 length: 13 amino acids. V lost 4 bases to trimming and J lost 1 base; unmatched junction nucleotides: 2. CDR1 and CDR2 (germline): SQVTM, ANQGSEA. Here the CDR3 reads CSVAGGWNTEAFF. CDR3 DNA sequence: TGCAGCGTTGCAGGGGGCTGGAACACTGAAGCTTTCTTT.

The CDR3 region has the DNA TGTGCCAGCAGCTTAAGGGACAGAGCTAACTATGGCTACACCTTC. Translation: CASSLRDRANYGYTF. The V and J genes are TRBV7-8 and TRBJ1-2; 7 bases match TRBD1. Per germline, CDR1 SGHVS and CDR2 FQNEAQ. Unmatched junction bases numbered 3, after V lost 2 bases and J lost 0 bases. CDR3 length: 15 residues.

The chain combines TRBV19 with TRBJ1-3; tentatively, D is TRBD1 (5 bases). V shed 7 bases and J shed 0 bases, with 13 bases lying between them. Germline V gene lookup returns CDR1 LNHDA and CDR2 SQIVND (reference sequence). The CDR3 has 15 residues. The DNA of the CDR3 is TGTGCCAGTACCCAAACAGGTTCCTCTGGAAACACCATATATTTT. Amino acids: CASTQTGSSGNTIYF.

The CDR3 loop is CASIATTNRNSPLHF. As DNA, the CDR3 is TGTGCCAGCATAGCCACCACGAATCGGAATTCACCCCTCCACTTT. The chain combines TRBV7-8 with TRBJ1-6; D gene ambiguous. Germline lookup yields CDR1 SGHVS and CDR2 FQNEAQ. The V end lost 7 bases, the J end lost 7 bases, and 17 bases lay between the germline ends. This CDR3 has 15 residues. Variable domain in full (rest from reference TRBV7-8 and TRBJ1-6): GAGVSQSPRYKVAKRGQDVALRCDPISGHVSLFWYQQALGQGPEFLTYFQNEAQLDKSGLPSDRFFAERPEGSVSTLKIQRTQQEDSAVYLCASIATTNRNSPLHFGNGTRLTVT.

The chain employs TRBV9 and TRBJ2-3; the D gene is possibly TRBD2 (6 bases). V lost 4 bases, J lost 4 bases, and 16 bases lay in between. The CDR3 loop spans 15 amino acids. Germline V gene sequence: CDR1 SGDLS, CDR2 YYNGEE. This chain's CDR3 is CASSSRDWGADTQYF. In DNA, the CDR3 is TGTGCCAGCAGCTCCCGGGACTGGGGGGCAGATACGCAGTATTTT.

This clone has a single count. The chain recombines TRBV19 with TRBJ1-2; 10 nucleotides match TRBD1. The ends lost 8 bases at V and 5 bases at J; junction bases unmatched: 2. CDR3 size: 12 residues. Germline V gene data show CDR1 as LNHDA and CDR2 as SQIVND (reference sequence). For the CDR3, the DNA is TGTGCCAGTGGACAGGGGGTATATGGCTACACCTTC. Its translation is CASGQGVYGYTF.

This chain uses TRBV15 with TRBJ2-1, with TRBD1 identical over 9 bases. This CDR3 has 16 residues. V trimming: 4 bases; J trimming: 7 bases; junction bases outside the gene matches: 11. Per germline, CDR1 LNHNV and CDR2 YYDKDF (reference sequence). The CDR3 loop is CATSTRGTGFLNEQFF. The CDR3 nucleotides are TGTGCCACCAGCACCCGAGGGACAGGGTTTTTGAATGAGCAGTTCTTC. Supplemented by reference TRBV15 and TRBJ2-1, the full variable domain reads DAMVIQNPRYQVTQFGKPVTLSCSQTLNHNVMYWYQQKSSQAPKLLFHYYDKDFNNEADTPDNFQSRRPNTSFCFLDIRSPGLGDTAMYLCATSTRGTGFLNEQFFGPGTRLTVL.